Listed here are 21 T cell receptor beta chains from one sample, sequenced in a study of shared clonotypes between healthy human individuals (dated by TCRdb to the early 2020s). The library was prepared using the immunoSEQ multiplex PCR assay. In its TCRdb copy, this immuneACCESS table keeps in-frame sequences only and misses some clones. Where compared with another copy, unresolved V genes explain less than half of these, and the others have no known cause. This sample gives about 1 million clones in total; around 76% of them show up just once. The ten most abundant clones make up 1.4% of the sample. Sequencing was performed on memory CD4+ T cells sorted from blood. Explained via the paper, the cell subset or site label denotes: CD45RA-negative fraction. These receptors were taken from a man younger than 35 in good health.

In this sample, this clone turned up once. The chain links TRBV11-2 to TRBJ1-2, with 8 bases aligning to TRBD1. Looked up from germline, CDR1 is SGHAT and CDR2 is FQNNGV. With 5 bases clipped from V and 3 bases from J, the junction kept 5 bases outside the gene matches. The CDR3 is 14 amino acids. CDR3: CASSPGQVDYGYTF. The CDR3 nucleotides are TGTGCCAGCAGCCCGGGACAGGTCGACTATGGCTACACCTTC.

Worth noting for this clone: Within the sample, other DNA sequences also encode this same CDR3. This chain uses TRBV30 with TRBJ1-6, with unresolved D. The CDR3 spans 13 residues. The germline gives CDR1 GTSNPN, CDR2 SVGIG (reference sequence). Trimming took off 0 bases at V and 8 bases at J, with 8 bases between the two ends. The CDR3 loop is CAWSVLLDSPLHF. The CDR3, as DNA: TGTGCCTGGAGTGTACTGCTGGATTCACCCCTCCACTTT.

The CDR3 sequence: CASSLNTGTPALYEQYF. In nucleotides, the CDR3 is TGCGCCAGCAGCCTTAACACAGGAACCCCAGCGTTGTACGAGCAGTACTTC. V gene TRBV5-1 combines with J gene TRBJ2-7; possible D gene TRBD1, 5 bases. CDR3 length: 17 amino acids. The V gene lost 4 bases and the J gene lost 4 bases, with 24 bases spanning the gap. The germline V gene has CDR1 SGHRS and CDR2 YFSETQ.

This clone was seen only once. The rearrangement joins TRBV11-2 to TRBJ2-1, with TRBD1 matching over 7 bases. The CDR3 is 15 amino acids. With V trimmed by 5 bases and J by 7 bases, 11 bases remained unmatched. CDR1 is SGHAT and CDR2 is FQNNGV in the germline V gene. The CDR3 DNA sequence: TGTGCCAGCAGCCAGGGGGATCCACACGCGAATGAGCAGTTCTTC. Protein: CASSQGDPHANEQFF. Based on the CDR3 plus reference TRBV11-2 and TRBJ2-1, the full variable domain is EAGVAQSPRYKIIEKRQSVAFWCNPISGHATLYWYQQILGQGPKLLIQFQNNGVVDDSQLPKDRFSAERLKGVDSTLKIQPAKLEDSAVYLCASSQGDPHANEQFFGPGTRLTVL.

V is TRBV7-2 and J is TRBJ2-7, with no clear D. Germline CDR1 is SGHTA and CDR2 is FQGNSA. The V gene lost 1 base and the J gene lost 3 bases, with 13 bases spanning the gap. The CDR3 covers 15 residues. The CDR3 DNA reads TGTGCCAGCAGCTTAGAAGGGAATTTCGGCTACGAGCAGTACTTC. It encodes CASSLEGNFGYEQYF.

Here the CDR3 DNA reads TGTGCCAGCGTCGAAGCTGGGAGCTCCTATAATTCACCCCTCCACTTT. Translated: CASVEAGSSYNSPLHF. The genes are TRBV28 and TRBJ1-6, with D hard to call. V gave up 8 bases and J gave up 0 bases, with 14 bases separating them. This CDR3 is built from 16 residues. CDR1 and CDR2 from the germline V gene are MDHEN and SYDVKM.

V is TRBV2 and J is TRBJ2-4, with 11 bases lining up with TRBD1. The CDR3 is made up of 16 amino acids. The germline V gene encodes CDR1 SNHLY and CDR2 FYNNEI. V lost 4 bases to trimming and J lost 3 bases; unmatched junction nucleotides: 5. This CDR3 reads CASSVGTGGLKNIQYF. CDR3 coding DNA: TGTGCCAGCAGTGTAGGGACAGGGGGTCTCAAAAACATTCAGTACTTC.

The CDR3 nucleotides are TGTGCCAGCAGTGAAGACAGTAATTCACCCCTCCACTTT. Its translation is CASSEDSNSPLHF. This chain uses TRBV6-1 with TRBJ1-6; D is undetermined. Germline loops: CDR1 MNHNS, CDR2 SASEGT. CDR3 length equals 13 residues. V was trimmed by 1 base and J by 6 bases, leaving 4 bases between them.

The chain carries TRBV28 and TRBJ1-5; 9 nucleotides align to TRBD1. The germline V gene has CDR1 MDHEN and CDR2 SYDVKM. CDR3 length: 18 amino acids. With V trimmed by 5 bases and J by 1 base, 12 bases remained unmatched. As DNA, the CDR3 is TGTGCCAGCAGTAAGGGACAGGGTGGTTCGAGGAGCAATCAGCCCCAGCATTTT. Protein: CASSKGQGGSRSNQPQHF. Supplemented by reference TRBV28 and TRBJ1-5, the full variable domain reads DVKVTQSSRYLVKRTGEKVFLECVQDMDHENMFWYRQDPGLGLRLIYFSYDVKMKEKGDIPEGYSVSREKKERFSLILESASTNQTSMYLCASSKGQGGSRSNQPQHFGDGTRLSIL.

The genes are TRBV7-3 and TRBJ1-1, with 7 bases that match TRBD1. The CDR3 contains 15 residues. Per the germline V gene, CDR1 is SGHTA and CDR2 is FQGTGA. Trimming removed 1 base from V and 6 bases from J; junction bases left unmatched: 8. The CDR3 is CASSLRQGPWAEAFF. The DNA for the CDR3 is TGTGCCAGCAGCTTAAGACAGGGTCCCTGGGCTGAAGCTTTCTTT.

The chain couples TRBV5-4 to TRBJ2-1; tentative D call: TRBD2 (7 bases). V gave up 0 bases and J gave up 1 base, with 8 bases separating them. Germline CDR1 and CDR2: SGHNT and YYREEE (reference sequence). The CDR3 contains 15 residues. This CDR3 is CASSLEGGSYNEQFF. The CDR3 DNA is TGTGCCAGCAGCTTGGAGGGGGGGTCCTACAATGAGCAGTTCTTC.

This chain joins TRBV10-1 and TRBJ2-1; D may match TRBD1 or TRBD2 (5 bases each). CDR1 and CDR2 (germline): WNHNN, SYGVQD (reference sequence). The V and J ends lost 0 bases and 3 bases respectively, with 6 bases between them. The CDR3 extends over 14 amino acids. CDR3 loop: CASSESRGYNEQFF. The CDR3 DNA sequence: TGCGCCAGCAGTGAGTCGAGGGGCTACAATGAGCAGTTCTTC.

V and J are TRBV27 and TRBJ2-7; possibly TRBD1 for D (5 bases). Germline CDR1 is MNHEY and CDR2 is SMNVEV (reference sequence). The CDR3 runs to 16 residues. With 0 bases removed from V and 9 bases from J, the gap between germline ends came to 21 bases. CDR3 in amino acids: CASSLSFMGSGLGQYF. CDR3 DNA: TGTGCCAGCAGTTTATCCTTCATGGGGTCAGGGCTCGGGCAGTACTTC.

About this clone itself: One junction end does not reproduce the germline sequence, and a read error may be involved. Other DNA sequences from this sample encode an identical CDR3 as well. The rearrangement links TRBV10-2 to TRBJ2-7, with D possibly being TRBD1 (5 bases). The CDR3 has 12 amino acids. CDR1 is WSHSY and CDR2 is SAAADI in the germline V gene. The chain's CDR3 is CASSEQVYEQYF. CDR3 in DNA: TGCGCCAGTAGTGAACAGGTCTACGAGCAGTACTTC.

The chain uses TRBV9 and TRBJ1-2; 8 nucleotides line up with TRBD1. V dropped 4 bases and J dropped 5; count of bases not matched to a gene: 7. Germline values: CDR1 SGDLS, CDR2 YYNGEE. The CDR3 spans 14 residues. The CDR3 DNA sequence: TGTGCCAGCAGCAAGGACAGGGTCTGGTATGGCTACACCTTC. Its protein product is CASSKDRVWYGYTF.

This clone was recorded a few times. The chain is built from TRBV5-1 and TRBJ1-2; D perhaps matches TRBD1 (5 bases). In germline, CDR1 is SGHRS, CDR2 YFSETQ. This CDR3 has 13 amino acids. Trimming stripped 3 bases from V and 4 bases from J, with 10 bases between. CDR3 loop: CASSSRVTYGYTF. The DNA of the CDR3 is TGCGCCAGCAGCTCCAGGGTTACCTATGGCTACACCTTC. Full variable domain (missing parts from reference TRBV5-1 and TRBJ1-2): KAGVTQTPRYLIKTRGQQVTLSCSPISGHRSVSWYQQTPGQGLQFLFEYFSETQRNKGNFPGRFSGRQFSNSRSEMNVSTLELGDSALYLCASSSRVTYGYTFGSGTRLTVV.

This clone was detected only a few times. The chain carries TRBV7-3 and TRBJ1-6; 8 bases fit TRBD1. In germline, CDR1 is SGHTA, CDR2 FQGTGA. V shed 2 bases and J 12 bases; nucleotides not matched to a gene: 9. The CDR3 runs 15 residues. The CDR3 loop reads CASSLGTGMGEPLHF. The CDR3 DNA sequence: TGTGCCAGCAGCTTAGGGACAGGCATGGGCGAACCCCTCCACTTT.

The CDR3 DNA follows: TGTGCCAGCAGCGCCGGCGTAACCGGCGAGACCCAGTACTTC. Amino acid sequence: CASSAGVTGETQYF. This sequence joins TRBV9 and TRBJ2-5, with unresolved D. CDR1 and CDR2 (germline): SGDLS, YYNGEE. CDR3 length: 14 amino acids. The ends were cut back, 3 bases at V and 5 bases at J, with 14 bases in the middle.

The V and J genes are TRBV7-2 and TRBJ2-5; 13 bases agree with TRBD2. The germline CDR1 and CDR2 sequences are SGHTA and FQGNSA. After removal of 1 base from V and 5 bases from J, the junction contained 4 bases not matched to a gene. The CDR3 is made up of 16 amino acids. The CDR3 spells CASSLGTSGRRETQYF. DNA of the CDR3: TGTGCCAGCAGCTTAGGGACTAGCGGGAGACGGGAGACCCAGTACTTC.

The chain has TRBV4-3 and TRBJ2-3; the match to TRBD2 covers 11 bases. From germline, CDR1 is LGHNA and CDR2 YSLEER. The CDR3 has 16 amino acids. J was trimmed by 6 bases and V by 2 bases; bases with no gene match: 7. In DNA form, the CDR3 reads TGCGCCAGCAGCCAACATAGCGGGAGGGCCAAGGATACGCAGTATTTT. Its translation is CASSQHSGRAKDTQYF.

This chain links TRBV5-6 with TRBJ1-1, with D unclear. Trimming stripped 0 bases from V and 7 bases from J, with 10 bases between. In germline, CDR1 is SGHDT, CDR2 YYEEEE. The CDR3 is 13 amino acids. CDR3 amino acids: CASSLGISIEAFF. The CDR3 nucleotides read TGTGCCAGCAGCTTGGGGATTTCGATTGAAGCTTTCTTT.